The following is a T cell receptor (beta chain) sequence with its context. This clonotype was recorded a few times. The clone's antigen remains unknown. Base qualities are not provided; no much larger clone lies one nucleotide away. The sample is drawn from a study of CXCR3 chemokines and chemotherapy response in bladder cancer (dated by TCRdb to between 2021 and 2024). Regarding the research as a whole: The study set out to examine whether the activity of the CXCR3 chemokine system within tumors predicted response to chemotherapy in human bladder cancer.

The CDR3, cysteine through phenylalanine, is 14 amino acids long. CDR3 DNA only is kept here, 42 bases in frame from base 1. Looking up the germline V gene yields CDR1 MGHRA and CDR2 YSYEKL. V gives up 0 bases and J gives up 6 bases, and the segment between their germline ends measures 12 bases. Libraries were prepared through PCR. The sequencer listed for this sample is Illumina HiSeq 2500. TCRdb itself trimmed the public reads at Q25 with fastp, ran MiXCR and retained productive beta chains. Records with the same CDR3 protein are collapsed into one entry carrying the most frequent genes and DNA. This sample gives 13,000 or so distinct CDR3 sequences in total; 9.5% to 15% of them show up just once. Of the sample, more than 25% falls within the top ten clones.

The sequence was obtained from a human donor with bladder cancer that did not respond to neoadjuvant chemotherapy. Sampling was performed from a patient whose treatment included neoadjuvant chemotherapy. Recombination connected TRBV4-1 to TRBJ2-7; the D region may be TRBD1 or TRBD2, each matching 5 bases equally. The CDR3: CASSQDFGASEQYF. The DNA sequence is as follows: TGCGCCAGCAGCCAAGATTTCGGGGCTAGCGAGCAGTACTTC.